This TCR beta chain was found in a study of regulatory T cells. The PCR used 52 TRBV and 13 TRBJ primers. Data came from immunoSEQ multiplex PCR; TCRdb stores just in-frame clones and leaves some out. The table records around 17,000 clones, roughly 82% of them present only once. Findings of the study overall: Hydrophobic residues at CDR3 positions 6 and 7 were enriched in conventional CD4+ T cells of CD3G-deficient patients.

The germline gives CDR1 MDHEN, CDR2 SYDVKM. V lost 6 bases to trimming and J lost 3 bases; unmatched junction nucleotides: 7. The CDR3 is 15 residues long. Points on this clone: Its antigen remains unidentified.

The sample taken for sequencing was conventional CD4+ T cells sorted from blood. This chain connects TRBV28 to TRBJ2-7; TRBD2 matches 11 bases. The clonotype was recovered from a person between 30 and 45 years old with CD3G deficiency. The CDR3 DNA follows: TGTGCCAGCAGCCCCGGGACTAGCGGTTACTACGAGCAGTACTTC. Protein product: CASSPGTSGYYEQYF.